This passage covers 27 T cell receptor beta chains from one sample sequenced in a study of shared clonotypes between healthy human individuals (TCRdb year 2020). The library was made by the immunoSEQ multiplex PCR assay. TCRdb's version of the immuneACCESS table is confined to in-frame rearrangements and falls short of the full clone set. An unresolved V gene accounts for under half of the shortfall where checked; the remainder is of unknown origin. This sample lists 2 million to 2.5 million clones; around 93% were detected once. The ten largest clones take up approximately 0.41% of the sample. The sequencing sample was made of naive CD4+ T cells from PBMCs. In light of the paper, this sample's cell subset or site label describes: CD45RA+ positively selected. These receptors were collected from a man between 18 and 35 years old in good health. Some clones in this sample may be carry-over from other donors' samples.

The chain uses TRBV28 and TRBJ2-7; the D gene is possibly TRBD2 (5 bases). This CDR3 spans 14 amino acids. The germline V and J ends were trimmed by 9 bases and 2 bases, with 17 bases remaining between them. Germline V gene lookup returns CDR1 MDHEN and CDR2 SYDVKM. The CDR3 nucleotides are TGTGCCAGTTGTGGGTGGACGACTACCTACGAGCAGTACTTC. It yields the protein CASCGWTTTYEQYF.

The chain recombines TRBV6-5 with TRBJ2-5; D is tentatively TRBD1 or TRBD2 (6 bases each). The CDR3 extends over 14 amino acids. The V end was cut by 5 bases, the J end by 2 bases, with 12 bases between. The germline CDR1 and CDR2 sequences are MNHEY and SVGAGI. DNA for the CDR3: TGTGCCAGCAGTGGAGGGGGTGATCAAGAGACCCAGTACTTC. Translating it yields CASSGGGDQETQYF.

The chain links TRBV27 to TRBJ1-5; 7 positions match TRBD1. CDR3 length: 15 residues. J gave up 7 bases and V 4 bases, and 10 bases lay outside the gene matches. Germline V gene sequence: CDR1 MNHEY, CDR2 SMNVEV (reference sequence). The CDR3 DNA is TGTGCCAGCAGTTCCAAGGGACAGCCCAGGCAGCCCCAGCATTTT. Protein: CASSSKGQPRQPQHF.

CDR3 in DNA: TGTGCCAGCAGCTCCCGATTTGAAGCTTTCTTT. Its translation: CASSSRFEAFF. This rearrangement joins TRBV7-6 to TRBJ1-1; D unresolved. The CDR3 runs 11 residues. Germline V CDR1 and CDR2: SGHVS, FNYEAQ. V was cut by 4 bases and J by 7 bases, with 7 bases left in between.

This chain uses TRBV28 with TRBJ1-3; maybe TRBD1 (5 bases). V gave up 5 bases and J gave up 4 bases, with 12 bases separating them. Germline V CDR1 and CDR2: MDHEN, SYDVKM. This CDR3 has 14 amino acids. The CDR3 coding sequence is TGTGCCAGCAGTGGACATTTTCCGGGAAACACCATATATTTT. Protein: CASSGHFPGNTIYF.

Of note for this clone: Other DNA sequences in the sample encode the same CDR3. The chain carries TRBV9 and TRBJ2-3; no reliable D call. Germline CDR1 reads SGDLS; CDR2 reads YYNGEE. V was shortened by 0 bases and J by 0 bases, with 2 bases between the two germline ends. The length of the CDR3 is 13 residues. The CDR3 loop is CASSVVSTDTQYF. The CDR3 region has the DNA TGTGCCAGCAGCGTAGTAAGCACAGATACGCAGTATTTT.

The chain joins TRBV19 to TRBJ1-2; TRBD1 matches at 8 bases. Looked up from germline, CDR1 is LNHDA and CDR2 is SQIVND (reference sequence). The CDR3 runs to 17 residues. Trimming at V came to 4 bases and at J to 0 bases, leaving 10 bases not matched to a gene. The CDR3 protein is CASSRQGFGSPNYGYTF. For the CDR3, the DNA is TGTGCCAGTAGTAGACAGGGGTTCGGGAGCCCTAACTATGGCTACACCTTC.

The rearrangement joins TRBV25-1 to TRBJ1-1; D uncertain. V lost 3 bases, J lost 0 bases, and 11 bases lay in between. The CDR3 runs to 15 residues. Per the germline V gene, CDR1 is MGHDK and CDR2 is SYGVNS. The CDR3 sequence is CASSEMSAMNTEAFF. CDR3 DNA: TGTGCCAGCAGTGAGATGAGCGCCATGAACACTGAAGCTTTCTTT.

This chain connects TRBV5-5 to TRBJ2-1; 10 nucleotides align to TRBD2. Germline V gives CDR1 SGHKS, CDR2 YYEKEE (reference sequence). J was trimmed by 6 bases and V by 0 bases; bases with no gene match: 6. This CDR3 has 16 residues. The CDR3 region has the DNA TGTGCCAGCAGCTTGGGAGGGACTAGCGTCGGCAATGAGCAGTTCTTC. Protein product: CASSLGGTSVGNEQFF.

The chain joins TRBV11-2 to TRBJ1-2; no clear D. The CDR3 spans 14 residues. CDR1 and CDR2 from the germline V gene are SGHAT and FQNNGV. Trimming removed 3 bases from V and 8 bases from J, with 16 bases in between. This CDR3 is CASSFAEPLRGYTF. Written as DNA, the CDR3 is TGTGCCAGCAGCTTCGCGGAACCCCTTCGCGGCTACACCTTC.

In DNA, the CDR3 is TGTGCCAGCAGCTTAGCGGCAGGTTTGAATGAGCAGTTCTTC. Amino acid sequence: CASSLAAGLNEQFF. J is TRBJ2-1 and V is TRBV7-9; no reliable D call. V lost 0 bases and J 7 bases, leaving 10 bases between the germline ends. The CDR3 spans 14 residues. Germline V lookup: CDR1 SEHNR, CDR2 FQNEAQ (reference sequence).

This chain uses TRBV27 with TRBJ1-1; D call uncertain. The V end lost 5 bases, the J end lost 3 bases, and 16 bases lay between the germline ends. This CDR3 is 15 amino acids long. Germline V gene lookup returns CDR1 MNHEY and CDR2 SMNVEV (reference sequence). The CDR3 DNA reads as TGTGCCAGCAGTGGCTACGGGTTGTGGGACACTGAAGCTTTCTTT. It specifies CASSGYGLWDTEAFF.

CDR3 region: CASSYLYRGRRSYEQYF. The CDR3 DNA reads TGTGCCAGCAGTTACTTGTACCGCGGGAGGCGTTCCTACGAGCAGTACTTC. The V and J genes are TRBV27 and TRBJ2-7, with 8 bases aligning to TRBD2. There are 17 residues in the CDR3. The V gene end was trimmed by 4 bases and the J gene end by 1 base; junction bases not matched to a gene: 12. Germline CDR1 MNHEY, CDR2 SMNVEV (reference sequence).

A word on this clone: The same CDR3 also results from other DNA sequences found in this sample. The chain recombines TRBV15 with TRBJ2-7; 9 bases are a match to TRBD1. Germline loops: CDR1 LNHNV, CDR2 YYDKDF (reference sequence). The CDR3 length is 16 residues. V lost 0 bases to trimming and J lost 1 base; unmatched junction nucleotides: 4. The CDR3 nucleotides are TGTGCCACCAGCAGAGATTTGGGACAGGGATCCTACGAGCAGTACTTC. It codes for CATSRDLGQGSYEQYF.

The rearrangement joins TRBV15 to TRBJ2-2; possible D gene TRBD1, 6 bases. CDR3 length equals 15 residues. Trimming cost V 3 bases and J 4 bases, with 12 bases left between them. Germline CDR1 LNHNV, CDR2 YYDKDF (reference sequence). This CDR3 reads CATSRSGQFTGELFF. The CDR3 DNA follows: TGTGCCACCAGCAGGTCAGGACAGTTCACCGGGGAGCTGTTTTTT.

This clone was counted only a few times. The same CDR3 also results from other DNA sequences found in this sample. CDR3 nucleotides: TGTGCCATCAGTGAGTCCGGGGAGACCCAGTACTTC. This translates into CAISESGETQYF. This chain joins TRBV10-3 and TRBJ2-5, with D uncertain. The V gene lost 0 bases and the J gene lost 5 bases, with 4 bases spanning the gap. The CDR3 contains 12 residues. Germline values: CDR1 ENHRY, CDR2 SYGVKD.

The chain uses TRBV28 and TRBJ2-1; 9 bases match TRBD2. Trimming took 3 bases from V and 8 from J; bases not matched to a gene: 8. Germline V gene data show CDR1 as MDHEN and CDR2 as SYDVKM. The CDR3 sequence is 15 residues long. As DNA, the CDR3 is TGTGCCAGCAGTTTCACCGGGACTAGCTCGGATGAGCAGTTCTTC. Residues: CASSFTGTSSDEQFF.

The CDR3 DNA reads TGTGCCAGCAGTGTCGACTACGGACAGGGTGGAAACACCATATATTTT. This translates into CASSVDYGQGGNTIYF. The V call is TRBV2, the J call TRBJ1-3, with 8 bases aligning to TRBD1. The J segment lost 3 bases and the V segment lost 4 bases, leaving 8 bases of the junction unmatched. This CDR3 has 16 residues. Germline values: CDR1 SNHLY, CDR2 FYNNEI.

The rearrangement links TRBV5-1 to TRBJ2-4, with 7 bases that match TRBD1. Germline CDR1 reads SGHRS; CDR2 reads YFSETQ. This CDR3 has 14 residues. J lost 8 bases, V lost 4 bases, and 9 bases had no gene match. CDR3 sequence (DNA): TGCGCCAGCAGCGAACAGGGGCTGGGAGACATTCAGTACTTC. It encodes CASSEQGLGDIQYF.

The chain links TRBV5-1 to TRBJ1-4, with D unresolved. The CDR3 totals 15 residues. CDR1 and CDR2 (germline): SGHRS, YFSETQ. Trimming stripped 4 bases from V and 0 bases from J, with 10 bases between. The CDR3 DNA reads TGCGCCAGCAGCAATCAAAAAGCAACTAATGAAAAACTGTTTTTT. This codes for CASSNQKATNEKLFF.

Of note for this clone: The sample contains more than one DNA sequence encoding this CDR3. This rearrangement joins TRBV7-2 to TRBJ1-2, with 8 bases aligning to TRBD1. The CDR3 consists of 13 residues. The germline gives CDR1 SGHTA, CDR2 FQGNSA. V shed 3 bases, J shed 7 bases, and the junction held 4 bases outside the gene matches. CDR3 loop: CASSLTGAGGYTF. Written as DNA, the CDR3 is TGTGCCAGCAGCTTGACAGGGGCGGGTGGCTACACCTTC.

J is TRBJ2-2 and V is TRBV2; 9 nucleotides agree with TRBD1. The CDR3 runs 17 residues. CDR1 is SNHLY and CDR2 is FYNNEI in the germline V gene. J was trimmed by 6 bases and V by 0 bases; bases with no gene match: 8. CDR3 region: CASSEAGDRVFPGELFF. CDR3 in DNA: TGTGCCAGCAGTGAAGCGGGGGACAGGGTTTTCCCCGGGGAGCTGTTTTTT.

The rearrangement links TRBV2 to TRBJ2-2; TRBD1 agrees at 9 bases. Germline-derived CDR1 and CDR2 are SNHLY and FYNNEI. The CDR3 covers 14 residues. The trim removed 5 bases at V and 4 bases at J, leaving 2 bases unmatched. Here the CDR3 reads CASSLTGGTGELFF. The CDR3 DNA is TGTGCCAGCAGTTTGACAGGGGGCACCGGGGAGCTGTTTTTT.

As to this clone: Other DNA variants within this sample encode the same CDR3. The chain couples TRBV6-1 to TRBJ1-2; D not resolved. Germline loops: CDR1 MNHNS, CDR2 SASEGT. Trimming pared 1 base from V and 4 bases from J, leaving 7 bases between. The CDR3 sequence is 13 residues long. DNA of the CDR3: TGTGCCAGCAGTGAAGGGTTAGGCTATGGCTACACCTTC. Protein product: CASSEGLGYGYTF.

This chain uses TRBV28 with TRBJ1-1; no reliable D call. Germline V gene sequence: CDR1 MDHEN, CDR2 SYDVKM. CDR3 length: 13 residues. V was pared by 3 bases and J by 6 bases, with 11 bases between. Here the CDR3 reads CASSFLDRPEAFF. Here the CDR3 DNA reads TGTGCCAGCAGTTTCCTAGACCGCCCTGAAGCTTTCTTT.

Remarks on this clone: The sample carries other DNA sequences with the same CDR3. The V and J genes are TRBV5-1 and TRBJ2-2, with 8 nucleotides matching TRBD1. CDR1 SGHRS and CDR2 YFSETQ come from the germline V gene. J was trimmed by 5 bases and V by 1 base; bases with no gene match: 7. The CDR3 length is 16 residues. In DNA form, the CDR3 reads TGCGCCAGCAGCTTGCCGGGGACAGGAGGAACCGGGGAGCTGTTTTTT. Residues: CASSLPGTGGTGELFF. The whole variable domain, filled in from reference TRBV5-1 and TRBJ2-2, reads KAGVTQTPRYLIKTRGQQVTLSCSPISGHRSVSWYQQTPGQGLQFLFEYFSETQRNKGNFPGRFSGRQFSNSRSEMNVSTLELGDSALYLCASSLPGTGGTGELFFGEGSRLTVL.

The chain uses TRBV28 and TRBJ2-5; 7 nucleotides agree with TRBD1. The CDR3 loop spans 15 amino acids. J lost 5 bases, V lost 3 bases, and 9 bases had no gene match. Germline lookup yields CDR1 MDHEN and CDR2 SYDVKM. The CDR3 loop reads CASSFLQGDVETQYF. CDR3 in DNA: TGTGCCAGCAGTTTCCTCCAGGGGGATGTGGAGACCCAGTACTTC.